Presented here are 2 T cell receptor beta chains from one specimen sequenced in a study of blood T cell repertoires in COVID-19. The table came from immunoSEQ multiplex PCR; TCRdb's copy has only in-frame clones and leaves some out. The data contain some 60,000 clones, approximately 86% of them singletons. The sequenced sample consisted of peripheral blood. The receptors come from a man between 60 and 75 years old with acute or convalescent COVID-19.

This chain links TRBV30 with TRBJ2-5; 7 nucleotides match TRBD1. After removal of 5 bases from V and 1 base from J, the junction contained 4 bases not matched to a gene. From germline, CDR1 is GTSNPN and CDR2 SVGIG (reference sequence). This CDR3 comprises 13 residues. CDR3 bases: TGTGCCTGGGACCGGGACAGCCAAGAGACCCAGTACTTC. This codes for CAWDRDSQETQYF.

This clone was seen a handful of times. The rearrangement uses TRBV28 and TRBJ1-1, with D tentatively TRBD1 (5 bases). Trimming removed 1 base from V and 4 bases from J, with 19 bases in between. This CDR3 contains 17 residues. In germline, CDR1 is MDHEN, CDR2 SYDVKM. The CDR3 bases are TGTGCCAGCAGTTTATTATTCACAGTGGGGAGGGGCACTGAAGCTTTCTTT. Translation: CASSLLFTVGRGTEAFF.